A single sample is the source of the 8 T cell receptor beta chains below, sequenced in a study of blood T cell repertoires in COVID-19. Clones were read by immunoSEQ multiplex PCR, and TCRdb kept only the in-frame ones, dropping some. The sample includes 35,000 to 45,000 clones, about 92% of them seen just once. Sequencing was performed on peripheral blood. These receptors originate from a man aged 45 to 65 with COVID-19, enrolled during active disease.

This chain uses TRBV5-1 with TRBJ2-3; D is possibly TRBD2 (5 bases). Per germline, CDR1 SGHRS and CDR2 YFSETQ. The CDR3 covers 14 residues. Trimming shortened V by 0 bases and J by 4 bases, and 9 bases separated the two germline ends. CDR3 bases: TGCGCCAGCAGCTTGGCGCGGGCGGCAGATACGCAGTATTTT. Translating it yields CASSLARAADTQYF.

The chain combines TRBV28 with TRBJ1-4; D not resolved. V lost 2 bases and J lost 8, with 9 bases in between. From germline, CDR1 is MDHEN and CDR2 SYDVKM. This CDR3 region has 13 residues. For the CDR3, the DNA is TGTGCCAGCAGTTTAGAGTTGGGCGAAAAACTGTTTTTT. As protein: CASSLELGEKLFF.

The V gene is TRBV9, the J gene TRBJ2-1; D is possibly TRBD2 (5 bases). The CDR3 contains 12 residues. V was pared by 0 bases and J by 10 bases, with 8 bases between. CDR1 SGDLS and CDR2 YYNGEE come from the germline V gene. The CDR3 loop is CASSVGGIEQFF. CDR3 bases: TGTGCCAGCAGCGTAGGAGGGATCGAGCAGTTCTTC. Based on the CDR3 plus reference TRBV9 and TRBJ2-1, the full variable domain is DSGVTQTPKHLITATGQRVTLRCSPRSGDLSVYWYQQSLDQGLQFLIQYYNGEERAKGNILERFSAQQFPDLHSELNLSSLELGDSALYFCASSVGGIEQFFGPGTRLTVL.

The rearrangement links TRBV4-2 to TRBJ2-3; 12 nucleotides agree with TRBD2. This CDR3 is built from 16 residues. The trim removed 4 bases at V and 5 bases at J, leaving 7 bases unmatched. Germline CDR1 is LGHNA and CDR2 is YNFKEQ. The CDR3 region is CASSPRLAGAGDTQYF. DNA for the CDR3: TGTGCCAGCAGCCCCAGACTAGCGGGAGCGGGAGATACGCAGTATTTT.

The chain couples TRBV2 to TRBJ2-7; the match to TRBD2 covers 7 bases. V shed 6 bases and J 3 bases; nucleotides not matched to a gene: 11. CDR1 SNHLY and CDR2 FYNNEI come from the germline V gene. The CDR3 is 15 amino acids. CDR3 sequence (DNA): TGTGCCAGCAGCCTCTCGCGGGCGGGAGTCTACGAGCAGTACTTC. Protein sequence: CASSLSRAGVYEQYF.

CDR3 coding DNA: TGTGCCAGCAGCCAAGATTGGTCGGGAGGGCAGCCCCAGCATTTT. This sequence encodes CASSQDWSGGQPQHF. V usage is TRBV3-1 (or the pseudogene TRBV3-2) and J usage is TRBJ1-5; unclear D gene. The CDR3 has 15 amino acids. V was shortened by 0 bases and J by 7 bases, with 13 bases between the two germline ends. Germline-derived CDR1 and CDR2 are LGHDT and YNNKEL (reference sequence).

The chain carries TRBV7-9 and TRBJ2-7, with 7 bases lining up with TRBD1. CDR1 and CDR2 from the germline V gene are SEHNR and FQNEAQ (reference sequence). The CDR3 spans 14 residues. The trim removed 5 bases at V and 3 bases at J, leaving 7 bases unmatched. The CDR3 DNA is TGTGCCAGCAGCCGGCCGGGACAGAGCTACGAGCAGTACTTC. Amino acids: CASSRPGQSYEQYF.

The gene calls are TRBV6-5 and TRBJ2-1, with 11 bases matching TRBD2. This CDR3 contains 15 residues. CDR1 is MNHEY and CDR2 is SVGAGI in the germline V gene. V trimming: 6 bases; J trimming: 3 bases; junction bases outside the gene matches: 4. DNA for the CDR3: TGTGCCAGCAGACTAGCGGGAGCCGACTACAATGAGCAGTTCTTC. Translation: CASRLAGADYNEQFF.